Following are 26 T cell receptor beta chains from one sample sequenced in a study of radiotherapy plus CTLA-4 blockade in lung cancer. Sequencing was performed with immunoSEQ multiplex PCR; in TCRdb, only in-frame clones are kept and a portion is missing. Found here are roughly 59,000 clones, 65% to 80% of them singletons; the top ten hold around 8.3%. The sample consisted of peripheral blood, taken from a patient treated with radiotherapy plus ipilimumab. The receptors stem from a human donor with non-small cell lung cancer whose response to radiotherapy plus ipilimumab could not be evaluated.

The V call is TRBV19, the J call TRBJ1-1; weak D call: TRBD1 (6 bases). Per germline, CDR1 LNHDA and CDR2 SQIVND (reference sequence). There are 15 residues in the CDR3. V was pared by 8 bases and J by 4 bases, with 20 bases between. The CDR3 sequence is CASSEQGGLSTEAFF. The DNA for the CDR3 is TGTGCCAGTTCAGAACAGGGAGGGTTGAGCACTGAAGCTTTCTTT.

As to this clone: Distinct nucleotide sequences in the sample also encode this CDR3. The CDR3 DNA follows: TGCGCCAGCAGCTTGGGAACGGGGACTGAAGCTTTCTTT. As protein: CASSLGTGTEAFF. This sequence joins TRBV5-1 and TRBJ1-1; unclear D gene. Germline CDR1 reads SGHRS; CDR2 reads YFSETQ. V lost 0 bases to trimming and J lost 5 bases, with 8 bases between them. This CDR3 region has 13 residues. The full variable domain, completed using reference TRBV5-1 and TRBJ1-1, is KAGVTQTPRYLIKTRGQQVTLSCSPISGHRSVSWYQQTPGQGLQFLFEYFSETQRNKGNFPGRFSGRQFSNSRSEMNVSTLELGDSALYLCASSLGTGTEAFFGQGTRLTVV.

The chain combines TRBV2 with TRBJ2-3; the match to TRBD2 covers 10 bases. CDR3 size: 16 residues. Trimming cost V 3 bases and J 5 bases; bases outside gene matches: 8. Germline assignment: CDR1 SNHLY and CDR2 FYNNEI. CDR3 region: CASSDLAGAPGDTQYF. In nucleotides, the CDR3 is TGTGCCAGCAGTGACCTAGCGGGGGCCCCGGGAGATACGCAGTATTTT.

This chain links TRBV10-3 with TRBJ2-1, with D maybe TRBD2 (7 bases). The germline V gene encodes CDR1 ENHRY and CDR2 SYGVKD. The CDR3 has 14 amino acids. V was shortened by 4 bases and J by 7 bases, with 14 bases between the two germline ends. CDR3 residues: CAISAQGRGNEQFF. The CDR3 region has the DNA TGTGCCATCAGTGCCCAGGGGAGGGGAAATGAGCAGTTCTTC.

J is TRBJ1-2 and V is TRBV28; 8 bases map to TRBD1. J gave up 4 bases and V 6 bases, and 22 bases lay outside the gene matches. The germline CDR1 and CDR2 sequences are MDHEN and SYDVKM. The CDR3 totals 19 residues. CDR3 region: CASRLPPGGGGSTGYGYTF. CDR3 in DNA: TGTGCCAGCAGACTCCCCCCAGGGGGCGGGGGTTCGACAGGCTATGGCTACACCTTC.

V and J are TRBV5-1 and TRBJ1-2; a weak D match, TRBD1 (6 bases). The CDR3 has 15 residues. The germline V and J ends were trimmed by 4 bases and 4 bases, with 17 bases remaining between them. Germline V gene lookup returns CDR1 SGHRS and CDR2 YFSETQ. CDR3 loop: CASSLEQGPGYGYTF. As DNA, the CDR3 is TGCGCCAGCAGCCTAGAACAGGGCCCCGGCTATGGCTACACCTTC.

This clone was recorded a few times. The chain joins TRBV6-6 to TRBJ1-2; 7 bases fit TRBD1. Germline V lookup: CDR1 MNHNY, CDR2 SVGAGI (reference sequence). V shed 5 bases, J shed 8 bases, and the junction held 8 bases outside the gene matches. This CDR3 spans 13 amino acids. The CDR3 DNA sequence: TGTGCCAGCAGTCCCGACAGGGATGACGGCTACACCTTC. Protein: CASSPDRDDGYTF.

The chain links TRBV4-1 to TRBJ1-5; the D gene is possibly TRBD1 (6 bases). Germline V gene lookup returns CDR1 MGHRA and CDR2 YSYEKL. The CDR3 is 15 residues long. Trimming left V 6 bases short and J 1 base short, with 13 bases between. CDR3 sequence reads: CASSQIRGSNQPQHF. As DNA, the CDR3 is TGCGCCAGCAGTCAGATCAGGGGAAGCAATCAGCCCCAGCATTTT.

The V gene is TRBV6-6, the J gene TRBJ1-5; no firm D call. The ends were cut back, 0 bases at V and 3 bases at J, with 6 bases in the middle. The CDR3 sequence is 14 residues long. Germline V gene lookup returns CDR1 MNHNY and CDR2 SVGAGI (reference sequence). CDR3 nucleotide sequence: TGTGCCAGCAGTTACTCCGGGGTCAATCAGCCCCAGCATTTT. Amino acid sequence: CASSYSGVNQPQHF.

This sequence joins TRBV28 and TRBJ1-3; TRBD1 is a possible D gene (5 bases). The germline gives CDR1 MDHEN, CDR2 SYDVKM. Between the trimmed V and J ends, which lost 3 bases and 3 bases, there was a span of 9 bases. This CDR3 comprises 14 residues. This chain's CDR3 is CASSLAGLGNTIYF. CDR3 DNA: TGTGCCAGCAGTTTGGCGGGGCTTGGAAACACCATATATTTT.

The rearrangement uses TRBV5-1 and TRBJ1-4; no reliable D call. This CDR3 is built from 13 residues. CDR1 SGHRS and CDR2 YFSETQ come from the germline V gene. V was cut by 6 bases and J by 3 bases, with 9 bases left in between. The CDR3 loop reads CASNEEPNEKLFF. DNA of the CDR3: TGCGCCAGCAATGAGGAGCCTAATGAAAAACTGTTTTTT.

This rearrangement joins TRBV19 to TRBJ2-2; 10 positions agree with TRBD1. The germline CDR1 and CDR2 sequences are LNHDA and SQIVND (reference sequence). The CDR3 contains 15 residues. Trimming removed 4 bases from V and 6 bases from J; junction bases left unmatched: 5. The CDR3 nucleotides read TGTGCCAGTAGTACCGGGACAGGGGTGGCCGGGGAGCTGTTTTTT. Translation gives CASSTGTGVAGELFF.

V gene TRBV7-3 combines with J gene TRBJ2-1; possible D gene TRBD2, 5 bases. The CDR3 runs 14 residues. The germline V gene encodes CDR1 SGHTA and CDR2 FQGTGA. The V gene lost 3 bases and the J gene lost 4 bases, with 10 bases spanning the gap. The CDR3 region has the DNA TGTGCCAGCAGCTTGGAGGACCAATACAATGAGCAGTTCTTC. It translates to CASSLEDQYNEQFF. The full variable domain, its missing parts supplied by reference TRBV7-3 and TRBJ2-1, is GAGVSQTPSNKVTEKGKYVELRCDPISGHTALYWYRQSLGQGPEFLIYFQGTGAADDSGLPNDRFFAVRPEGSVSTLKIQRTERGDSAVYLCASSLEDQYNEQFFGPGTRLTVL.

This clone was seen more than once but under ten times. The chain uses TRBV19 and TRBJ2-3; 8 nucleotides match TRBD2. V lost 3 bases and J lost 2; bases outside the gene matches: 13. The CDR3 runs to 18 residues. CDR1 is LNHDA, CDR2 SQIVND, per germline (reference sequence). CDR3 bases: TGTGCCAGTAGTATGGGGGTTGGAGGGCGGGGGGCCACAGATACGCAGTATTTT. Protein sequence: CASSMGVGGRGATDTQYF.

The J gene is TRBJ2-1, the V gene TRBV30; 10 bases are shared with TRBD2. The trim removed 4 bases at V and 7 bases at J, leaving 10 bases unmatched. CDR3 length: 15 residues. The germline V gene has CDR1 GTSNPN and CDR2 SVGIG (reference sequence). The CDR3 protein is CAWTPSSGGPNEQFF. The CDR3 region has the DNA TGTGCCTGGACCCCCTCTAGCGGGGGCCCAAATGAGCAGTTCTTC.

This rearrangement joins TRBV10-2 to TRBJ1-5, with D perhaps matching TRBD1 (6 bases). The CDR3 runs 18 residues. Germline V lookup: CDR1 WSHSY, CDR2 SAAADI. V lost 3 bases, J lost 5 bases, and 23 bases lay in between. The CDR3 region is CASSDPAGAGTWDQPQHF. The CDR3 nucleotides read TGCGCCAGCAGTGATCCGGCGGGGGCAGGGACGTGGGATCAGCCCCAGCATTTT.

This sequence joins TRBV19 and TRBJ1-5, with a weak D call TRBD1 (6 bases). The CDR3 contains 14 residues. Per germline, CDR1 LNHDA and CDR2 SQIVND (reference sequence). Deletions cut 5 bases from V and 6 bases from J, with 14 bases between. CDR3 coding DNA: TGTGCCAGTAGTGAGTCAGGGGAAGGTCAGCCCCAGCATTTT. Protein product: CASSESGEGQPQHF.

The J gene is TRBJ2-5, the V gene TRBV30; no firm D call. TRBJ2-7 explains the end of the DNA better; the J call may be wrong. The CDR3 length is 11 residues. CDR1 is GTSNPN, CDR2 SVGIG, per germline (reference sequence). The CDR3 DNA is TGTGCCTGGAGTGGTGAGTCCGAGCAGTACTTC. Amino acids: CAWSGESEQYF.

This clone was picked up a small number of times. The chain is built from TRBV7-8 and TRBJ1-5; 9 bases agree with TRBD1. The germline V gene has CDR1 SGHVS and CDR2 FQNEAQ. This CDR3 comprises 15 residues. Trimming cost V 4 bases and J 7 bases; bases outside gene matches: 8. This chain's CDR3 is CASSSAGTGSQPQHF. As DNA, the CDR3 is TGTGCCAGCAGCTCGGCGGGGACAGGGTCCCAGCCCCAGCATTTT.

V is TRBV7-2 and J is TRBJ2-1, with 12 positions matching TRBD2. The CDR3 extends over 16 amino acids. After removal of 5 bases from V and 8 bases from J, the junction contained 10 bases not matched to a gene. Germline loops: CDR1 SGHTA, CDR2 FQGNSA. The chain's CDR3 is CASSGTSGRTRDEQFF. DNA for the CDR3: TGTGCCAGCAGCGGAACTAGCGGGAGGACTAGGGATGAGCAGTTCTTC.

This chain joins TRBV6-5 and TRBJ1-2; D is ambiguous. CDR1 is MNHEY, CDR2 SVGAGI, per germline. The CDR3 is 13 amino acids. Trimming removed 5 bases from V and 6 bases from J, with 13 bases in between. CDR3 bases: TGTGCCAGCAGTCGAACGTCGGTAAATGGCTACACCTTC. This translates into CASSRTSVNGYTF.

The chain employs TRBV23-1 and TRBJ1-5; D may be TRBD1 (6 bases). TRBV23-1 is identified as an open reading frame with a role that is uncertain. CDR3 size: 12 residues. Trimming removed 9 bases at V and 0 bases at J, with 6 bases between. The CDR3 sequence is CARTGSNQPQHF. The CDR3 nucleotides read TGCGCCAGGACAGGTAGCAATCAGCCCCAGCATTTT.

The chain uses TRBV9 and TRBJ2-1; TRBD2 agrees at 10 bases. The CDR3 has 15 residues. V was clipped by 4 bases and J by 3 bases; unmatched bases: 4. Germline CDR1 is SGDLS and CDR2 is YYNGEE. The CDR3 is CASSRTSGVYNEQFF. The CDR3 coding sequence is TGTGCCAGCAGCAGAACTAGCGGGGTCTACAATGAGCAGTTCTTC.

In the case of this clone: A far larger clone is off by one base, so a read error is likely. The rearrangement joins TRBV5-1 to TRBJ1-2; no firm D call. Germline loops: CDR1 SGHRS, CDR2 YFSETQ. The CDR3 runs 15 residues. The CDR3 spells CATSLAGIGNYGYTF. The CDR3 nucleotides read TGCGCCACCAGCTTGGCGGGGATTGGTAACTATGGCTACACCTTC.

V usage is TRBV7-8 and J usage is TRBJ2-7; D is undetermined. This CDR3 spans 12 amino acids. The germline CDR1 and CDR2 sequences are SGHVS and FQNEAQ. V lost 5 bases to trimming and J lost 0 bases, with 5 bases between them. The CDR3: CASSPSSYEQYF. In nucleotides, the CDR3 is TGTGCCAGCAGCCCCAGCTCCTACGAGCAGTACTTC. Using reference TRBV7-8 and TRBJ2-7 for the parts outside the CDR3, the full variable domain is GAGVSQSPRYKVAKRGQDVALRCDPISGHVSLFWYQQALGQGPEFLTYFQNEAQLDKSGLPSDRFFAERPEGSVSTLKIQRTQQEDSAVYLCASSPSSYEQYFGPGTRLTVT.

The chain combines TRBV2 with TRBJ1-2; the match to TRBD1 covers 8 bases. The length of the CDR3 is 13 residues. The V segment lost 6 bases and the J segment 3 bases; nucleotides outside the gene matches: 3. Germline V CDR1 and CDR2: SNHLY, FYNNEI. The CDR3 protein is CASSAGQDYGYTF. Written as DNA, the CDR3 is TGTGCCAGCAGCGCGGGACAGGACTATGGCTACACCTTC.